This T cell receptor (beta chain) was identified during a study of CD8+CD57+ T cells in acquired aplastic anemia. Study at large: Yields of DNA that came from sorted CD4+ and CD8+ cells averaged roughly 3.3 ug. The study's findings and limits: Patients and controls turned out to have some 30 CD8+ CDR3 sequences in common.

CD8+CD57+ cell expansion had been shown by flow cytometry in patients chosen for sequencing. The patients all had a severe acquired aplastic anemia diagnosis. Blood sampling was performed on the patients, and none of them had received therapy by then. Genomic DNA served as template for TCR beta VDJ and CDR3 profiling. TCRdb passed the reads through MiXCR, listing each CDR3 protein once. The table includes around 50,000 distinct CDR3 sequences, just over 55% detected once. Many counts were recorded for this clonotype. Its antigen is not known. V lost 5 bases, J lost 6 bases, and 8 bases stayed unmatched. The germline V gene encodes CDR1 MNHNY and CDR2 SVGAGI (reference sequence). This CDR3 has 16 residues.

Sequences were obtained from sorted CD4+, CD8+, or CD8+CD57+ T cells (not recorded which) from PBMCs. This receptor was taken from a human donor with aplastic anemia. This rearrangement joins TRBV6-6 to TRBJ1-6; TRBD1 aligns across 9 bases. CDR3 protein: CASSPRTGAVNSPLHF. The CDR3 DNA reads as TGTGCCAGCAGTCCCCGGACAGGGGCGGTTAATTCACCCCTCCACTTT.